The clone carrying this TCR beta chain has just a few counts. One entry per CDR3 protein, called by TCRdb with MiXCR from the PCR reads. The sample holds roughly 13,000 distinct CDR3 sequences, roughly half seen once. This record belongs to a study of tumor-infiltrating lymphocytes in oesophageal squamous cell carcinoma. Germline assignment: CDR1 SSHAT and CDR2 FNYEAQ (reference sequence). The CDR3 is 14 residues long. Sequencing used blood. This TCR came from a male donor with esophageal squamous cell carcinoma. The chain joins TRBV7-7 to TRBJ2-4, with 8 bases fitting TRBD1. The J call may be incorrect, as the DNA end agrees better with TRBJ2-7. CDR3 in amino acids: CASSPGTGSYEQYF. Written as DNA, the CDR3 is TGTGCCAGCAGCCCAGGGACAGGATCCTACGAGCAGTACTTC.